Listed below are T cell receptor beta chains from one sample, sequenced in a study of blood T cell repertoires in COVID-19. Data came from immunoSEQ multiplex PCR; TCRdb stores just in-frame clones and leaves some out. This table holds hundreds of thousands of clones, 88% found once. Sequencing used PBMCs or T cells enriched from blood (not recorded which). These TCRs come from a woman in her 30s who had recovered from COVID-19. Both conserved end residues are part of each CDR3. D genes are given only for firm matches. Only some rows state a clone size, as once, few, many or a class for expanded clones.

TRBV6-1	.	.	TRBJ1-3	TGTGCCAGCAGTGAAGCCCTCTACAGCTCCGGAAACACCATATATTTT	CASSEALYSSGNTIYF
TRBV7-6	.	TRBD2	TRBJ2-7	TGTGCCAGCAGCCAACTTTCCGGGACTAGGAGCCAGAACGAGCAGTACTTC	CASSQLSGTRSQNEQYF
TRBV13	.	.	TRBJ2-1	TGTGCCAGCAGCTTATATGGAGGGTCCCACAATGAGCAGTTCTTC	CASSLYGGSHNEQFF
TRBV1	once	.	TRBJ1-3	TGCACCAGCAGCCAAGATCGGTCAGCGTGGAACACCATATATTTT	CTSSQDRSAWNTIYF
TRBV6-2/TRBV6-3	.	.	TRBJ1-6	TGTGCCAGCAGTTTTGTTGTGTCGGTGGAGGAGTCACCCCTCCACTTT	CASSFVVSVEESPLHF
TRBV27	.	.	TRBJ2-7	TGTGCCACCTCGATGGGGGGTAGAGGCTACGAGCAGTACTTC	CATSMGGRGYEQYF
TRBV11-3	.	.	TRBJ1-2	TGTGCCAGCAGCGCGAGCGGGAGTAAGCAGGGAGATGGCTACACCTTC	CASSASGSKQGDGYTF
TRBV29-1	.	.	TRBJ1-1	TGCAGCGTTCAGGGCCAAAGGGCGGGGGCGGACACTGAAGCTTTCTTT	CSVQGQRAGADTEAFF
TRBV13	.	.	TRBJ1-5	TGTGCCAGCAGCCCAGGTGAAGGACAGCCCCAGCATTTT	CASSPGEGQPQHF
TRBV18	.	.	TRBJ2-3	TGTGCCAGCTCACCACGAGCAGGGGAGGATACGCAGTATTTT	CASSPRAGEDTQYF
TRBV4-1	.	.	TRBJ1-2	TGCGCCAGCAGCCAAGCTACAGGGTCTAACTATGGCTACACCTTC	CASSQATGSNYGYTF
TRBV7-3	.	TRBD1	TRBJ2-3	TGTGCCAGCAGAGGGACAGGGTCAGAAGATACGCAGTATTTT	CASRGTGSEDTQYF
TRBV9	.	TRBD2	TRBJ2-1	TGTGCCAGCAGCTCAGACACTAGCGGCCCTTGGAAGCAGTTCTTC	CASSSDTSGPWKQFF
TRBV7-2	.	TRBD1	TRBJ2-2	TGTGCCAGCAGCTATGACAGGGCGAACACCGGGGAGCTGTTTTTT	CASSYDRANTGELFF
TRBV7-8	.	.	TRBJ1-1	TGTGCCAGCAGCCTGAACTCGTTGACTGAAGCTTTCTTT	CASSLNSLTEAFF
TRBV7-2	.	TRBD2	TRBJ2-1	TGTGCCAGCAGCCCGCCCCCAGCGGGGGGCCTTCAGTTCTTC	CASSPPPAGGLQFF
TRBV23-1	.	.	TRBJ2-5	TGCGCCAGCAGTCAATCGCTACAGGGCCCCCAAGAGACCCAGTACTTC	CASSQSLQGPQETQYF
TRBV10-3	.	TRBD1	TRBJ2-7	TGTGCCATCACCCCGGGACAGGGGGCCCCCTACGAGCAGTACTTC	CAITPGQGAPYEQYF
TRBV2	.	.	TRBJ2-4	TGTGCCAGCAGTGAGCTGGGGGGGCGAAGGAACATTCAGTACTTC	CASSELGGRRNIQYF
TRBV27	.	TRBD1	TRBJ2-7	TGTGCCAGCAGTTTCTTGACCGGACAGGGAACCTACGAGCAGTACTTC	CASSFLTGQGTYEQYF